This T cell receptor beta chain was identified during a study of blood T cell repertoires in COVID-19. Study-wide background: Sites across the United States, Italy and Spain contributed samples from acute and convalescent COVID-19. In each case, the material was cDNA or gDNA derived from T cells, B-cell-depleted T cells, or PBMCs.

CDR1 is ENHRY and CDR2 is SYGVKD in the germline V gene. CDR3 length: 15 amino acids. V lost 3 bases and J lost 4; bases outside the gene matches: 5. The method was immunoSEQ multiplex PCR; TCRdb's version includes in-frame clones alone and lacks a portion of them. The sample includes about 270,000 clones, less than 90% of them seen just once. The sequencing sample was made of peripheral blood. V is TRBV10-3 and J is TRBJ2-2; 7 bases are a match to TRBD2. The source is a man aged 55 to 69 who had recovered from COVID-19. CDR3 protein: CAISEGAGSTGELFF. The CDR3 coding sequence is TGTGCCATCAGTGAAGGAGCGGGGAGCACCGGGGAGCTGTTTTTT.